This entry lists 13 T cell receptor beta chains sequenced from one sample in a study of cytomegalovirus exposure and HLA in healthy donors. PCR amplification relied on 60 Vbeta primers (plus 13 Jbeta primers). The assay was immunoSEQ multiplex PCR, and TCRdb's table has in-frame clones only and misses some. The data hold about 90,000 clones, with 79% observed a single time. The specimen was PBMCs. The receptors were gathered from a man in his thirties or forties in good health and CMV-seronegative.

In its sample, this clone was seen a few times. The chain has TRBV7-3 and TRBJ2-7; weak D call: TRBD2 (5 bases). Germline CDR1 and CDR2: SGHTA and FQGTGA. The CDR3 totals 13 residues. Trimming took 6 bases from V and 4 from J, leaving 13 bases between them. The CDR3 sequence: CASSQSGGYEQYF. CDR3 in DNA: TGTGCCAGCAGTCAAAGCGGTGGGTACGAGCAGTACTTC.

V gene TRBV6-5 combines with J gene TRBJ2-3, with D possibly being TRBD2 (5 bases). Between the trimmed V and J ends, which lost 2 bases and 2 bases, there was a span of 8 bases. The CDR3 spans 14 residues. CDR1 is MNHEY, CDR2 SVGAGI, per germline. The CDR3 spells CASSYRRDTDTQYF. The CDR3 bases are TGTGCCAGCAGTTACCGTCGGGACACAGATACGCAGTATTTT.

The V and J genes are TRBV7-6 and TRBJ1-3; D possibly corresponds to TRBD1 (5 bases). V lost 5 bases to trimming and J lost 9 bases, with 17 bases between them. The germline CDR1 and CDR2 sequences are SGHVS and FNYEAQ. The CDR3 extends over 14 amino acids. CDR3 nucleotides: TGTGCCAGCAGCCGCGGTGGTGGCAGGGCCACCATATATTTT. Translating gives CASSRGGGRATIYF.

The gene calls are TRBV12-5 and TRBJ1-2; D is unclear. The CDR3 runs 13 residues. Trimming pared 7 bases from V and 8 bases from J, leaving 17 bases between. Germline loops: CDR1 LGHNT, CDR2 FRNRAP. Here the CDR3 DNA reads TGTGCTAGTGCCTGGAGTGGCCGAGAGGGCTACACCTTC. It translates to CASAWSGREGYTF.

This rearrangement joins TRBV5-4 to TRBJ1-4; TRBD1 matches 8 bases. This CDR3 has 15 residues. CDR1 is SGHNT, CDR2 YYREEE, per germline (reference sequence). Trimming took 4 bases from V and 0 from J; bases not matched to a gene: 2. The CDR3 DNA is TGTGCCAGCAGCGGACAGGGTACAACTAATGAAAAACTGTTTTTT. Translated, it gives CASSGQGTTNEKLFF.

The chain recombines TRBV6-5 with TRBJ1-1; 7 nucleotides agree with TRBD1. The V gene's germline CDR1 is MNHEY and CDR2 SVGAGI. This CDR3 contains 13 residues. After removal of 8 bases from V and 5 bases from J, the junction contained 8 bases not matched to a gene. The CDR3 DNA sequence: TGTGCCAGCGGTGACAGGGCGCAAACTGAAGCTTTCTTT. It yields the protein CASGDRAQTEAFF.

The V call is TRBV27, the J call TRBJ1-5; a possible D gene is TRBD1 (5 bases). Per the germline V gene, CDR1 is MNHEY and CDR2 is SMNVEV (reference sequence). V was trimmed by 2 bases and J by 4 bases, leaving 9 bases between them. This CDR3 has 14 residues. The CDR3: CASSLGAENQPQHF. As DNA, the CDR3 is TGTGCCAGCAGTTTAGGGGCAGAGAATCAGCCCCAGCATTTT.

The chain joins TRBV19 to TRBJ1-1, with 9 bases lining up with TRBD1. Germline V gene data show CDR1 as LNHDA and CDR2 as SQIVND (reference sequence). The junction had 5 bases not matched to a gene; V was cut back by 6 bases and J by 0 bases. The CDR3 is 15 amino acids. For the CDR3, the DNA is TGTGCCAGTAGAACTGGGACAGGGTTGAACACTGAAGCTTTCTTT. This gives the protein CASRTGTGLNTEAFF.

J is TRBJ1-5 and V is TRBV6-6; 7 bases are shared with TRBD1. Looked up from germline, CDR1 is MNHNY and CDR2 is SVGAGI (reference sequence). The CDR3 spans 15 residues. V lost 0 bases, J lost 5 bases, and 4 bases stayed unmatched. CDR3 amino acids: CASSYSGQGDQPQHF. The CDR3 region has the DNA TGTGCCAGCAGTTACTCTGGGCAGGGGGATCAGCCCCAGCATTTT.

V usage is TRBV6-1 and J usage is TRBJ2-5; 7 bases agree with TRBD2. This CDR3 has 13 residues. Unmatched junction bases numbered 5, after V lost 3 bases and J lost 7 bases. Per germline, CDR1 MNHNS and CDR2 SASEGT. The CDR3 protein is CASSDGGFGTQYF. The CDR3 DNA reads as TGTGCCAGCAGTGACGGGGGGTTCGGGACCCAGTACTTC.

The chain couples TRBV7-9 to TRBJ1-3; D is uncertain. From germline, CDR1 is SEHNR and CDR2 FQNEAQ (reference sequence). Trimming removed 2 bases at V and 3 bases at J, with 17 bases between. The CDR3 sequence is 17 residues long. The CDR3 spells CASSLIMSEGIGNTIYF. CDR3 nucleotides: TGTGCCAGCAGCTTAATTATGTCCGAGGGAATTGGAAACACCATATATTTT.

The chain combines TRBV7-9 with TRBJ2-1; no clear D gene. CDR1 is SEHNR and CDR2 is FQNEAQ in the germline V gene (reference sequence). V was cut by 4 bases and J by 12 bases, with 10 bases left in between. This CDR3 contains 11 residues. CDR3 sequence reads: CASSSDTTQFF. For the CDR3, the DNA is TGTGCCAGCAGCTCCGACACCACGCAGTTCTTC.

The chain joins TRBV19 to TRBJ1-1; D possibly corresponds to TRBD1 (6 bases). V lost 5 bases, J lost 2 bases, and 18 bases lay in between. This CDR3 has 16 amino acids. Germline lookup yields CDR1 LNHDA and CDR2 SQIVND (reference sequence). The CDR3 loop reads CASSPMRLGANTEAFF. The CDR3 DNA reads TGTGCCAGTAGTCCCATGAGGTTGGGGGCCAACACTGAAGCTTTCTTT.